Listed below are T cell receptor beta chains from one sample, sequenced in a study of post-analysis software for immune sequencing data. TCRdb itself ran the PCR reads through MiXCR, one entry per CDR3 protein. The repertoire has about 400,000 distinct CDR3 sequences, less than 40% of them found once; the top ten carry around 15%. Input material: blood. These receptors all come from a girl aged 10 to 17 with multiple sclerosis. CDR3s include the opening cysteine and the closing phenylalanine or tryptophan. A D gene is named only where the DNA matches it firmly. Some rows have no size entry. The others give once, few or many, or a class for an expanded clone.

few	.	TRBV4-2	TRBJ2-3	CASSQALGGGSTDTQYF	TGTGCCAGCAGCCAGGCCCTAGGGGGGGGTAGCACAGATACGCAGTATTTT
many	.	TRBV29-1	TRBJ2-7	CSVRLHPIGDEQYF	TGCAGCGTTCGACTTCATCCCATAGGGGACGAGCAGTACTTC
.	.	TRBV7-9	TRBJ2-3	CASSYQGFYGTDTQYF	TGTGCCAGCAGCTATCAGGGGTTCTACGGCACAGATACGCAGTATTTT
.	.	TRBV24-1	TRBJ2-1	CATSDLEGGEQFF	TGTGCCACCAGTGATTTGGAGGGGGGGGAGCAGTTCTTC
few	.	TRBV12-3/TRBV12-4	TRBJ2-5	CASSFGSSLGQETQYF	TGTGCCAGCAGTTTTGGGTCTTCACTCGGCCAAGAGACCCAGTACTTC
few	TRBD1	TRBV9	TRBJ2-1	CASSVEGASNEQFF	TGTGCCAGCAGCGTAGAGGGGGCAAGTAATGAGCAGTTCTTC
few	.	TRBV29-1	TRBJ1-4	CSVRQVDEKLFF	TGCAGCGTCCGACAGGTAGATGAAAAACTGTTTTTT
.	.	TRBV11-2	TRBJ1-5	CASSFDPPGEGHSNQPQHF	TGTGCCAGCAGCTTTGACCCGCCAGGGGAAGGGCATAGCAATCAGCCCCAGCATTTT
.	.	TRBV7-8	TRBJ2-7	CASSFRTGLYEQYF	TGTGCCAGCAGCTTTCGGACAGGACTATACGAGCAGTACTTC
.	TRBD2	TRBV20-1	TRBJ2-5	CSATSGGAETQYF	TGCAGTGCTACTAGCGGGGGGGCAGAGACCCAGTACTTC
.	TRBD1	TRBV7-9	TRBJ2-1	CASSSTGTADNEQFF	TGTGCCAGCAGTTCTACCGGGACAGCCGACAATGAGCAGTTCTTC
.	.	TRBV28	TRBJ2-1	CASSLGIRGNEQFF	TGTGCCAGCAGTTTAGGGATTAGGGGCAATGAGCAGTTCTTC
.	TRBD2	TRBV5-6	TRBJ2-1	CASSFWGTSVPSYNEQFF	TGTGCCAGCAGCTTTTGGGGGACTAGCGTGCCTTCCTACAATGAGCAGTTCTTC
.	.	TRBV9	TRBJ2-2	CASSVAPHTGELFF	TGTGCCAGCAGCGTAGCCCCGCACACCGGGGAGCTGTTTTTT
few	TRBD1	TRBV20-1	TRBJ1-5	CSARRLGQGHSGSNQPQHF	TGCAGTGCTAGACGATTGGGACAGGGGCATTCGGGTAGCAATCAGCCCCAGCATTTT
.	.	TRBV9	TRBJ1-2	CASSAGLNYGYTF	TGTGCCAGCAGCGCAGGGCTGAACTATGGCTACACCTTC
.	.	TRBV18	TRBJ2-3	CASSPGLASTDTQYF	TGTGCCAGCTCACCCGGATTAGCTAGCACAGATACGCAGTATTTT
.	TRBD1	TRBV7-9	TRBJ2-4	CASSNQAPGQGNIQYF	TGTGCCAGCAGCAACCAAGCGCCGGGACAGGGAAACATTCAGTACTTC
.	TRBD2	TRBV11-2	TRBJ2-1	CASSPTSGGRGEQFF	TGTGCCAGCAGCCCAACTAGCGGGGGGCGGGGTGAGCAGTTCTTC
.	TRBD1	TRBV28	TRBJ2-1	CASSSQTGAWGDEQFF	TGTGCCAGCAGTTCACAGACAGGGGCCTGGGGAGACGAGCAGTTCTTC
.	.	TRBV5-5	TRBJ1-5	CASSSRGRVDSNQPQHF	TGTGCCAGCAGCTCGCGGGGTAGGGTGGATAGCAATCAGCCCCAGCATTTT
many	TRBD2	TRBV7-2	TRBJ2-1	CASSLMSGGNEQFF	TGTGCCAGCAGCTTAATGAGCGGGGGTAATGAGCAGTTCTTC
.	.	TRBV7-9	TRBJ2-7	CASSLDSREQYF	TGTGCCAGCAGCTTAGATTCCCGCGAGCAGTACTTC
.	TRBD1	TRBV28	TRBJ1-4	CAIQGAGQGHEKLFF	TGTGCCATCCAGGGGGCGGGACAGGGACATGAAAAACTGTTTTTT
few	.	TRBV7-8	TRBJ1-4	CASSLRPQVSGEKLFF	TGTGCCAGCAGCTTGCGACCGCAGGTCAGCGGTGAAAAACTGTTTTTT
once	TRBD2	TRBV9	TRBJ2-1	CASSLTGLGYNEQFF	TGTGCCAGCAGCCTGACGGGACTAGGATACAATGAGCAGTTCTTC
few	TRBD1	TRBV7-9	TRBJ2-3	CASRDRVGYTQYF	TGTGCCAGCCGGGACAGAGTGGGCTATACGCAGTATTTT
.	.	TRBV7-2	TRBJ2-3	CASSPRPLAPRDTQYF	TGTGCCAGCAGCCCCCGCCCCTTGGCCCCCCGTGATACGCAGTATTTT
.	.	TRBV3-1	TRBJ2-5	CASSPMWGSQETQYF	TGTGCCAGCAGTCCCATGTGGGGGTCTCAAGAGACCCAGTACTTC
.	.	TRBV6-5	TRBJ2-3	CASSATLAGDTQYF	TGTGCCAGCAGCGCCACGTTGGCGGGAGATACGCAGTATTTT
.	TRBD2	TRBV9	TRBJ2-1	CASSVEASGGLNEQFF	TGTGCCAGCAGCGTAGAGGCTAGCGGGGGGCTCAATGAGCAGTTCTTC
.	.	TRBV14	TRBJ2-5	CASSQLTSGETQYF	TGTGCCAGCAGCCAACTCACCTCCGGAGAGACCCAGTACTTC
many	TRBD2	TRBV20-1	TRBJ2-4	CSARDMSGGVSKNIQYF	TGCAGTGCTAGAGATATGAGTGGGGGGGTTAGCAAAAACATTCAGTACTTC
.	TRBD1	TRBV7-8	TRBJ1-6	CASSLAAGGNSPLHF	TGTGCCAGCAGCTTAGCGGCAGGGGGGAATTCACCCCTCCACTTT
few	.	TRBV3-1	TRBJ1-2	CASSQDKQGPRGDYGYTF	TGTGCCAGCAGCCAAGATAAGCAGGGGCCACGAGGGGACTATGGCTACACCTTC
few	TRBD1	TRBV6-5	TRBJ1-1	CASSYSGGGSLWDTEAFF	TGTGCCAGCAGTTACTCAGGAGGGGGCAGTTTATGGGACACTGAAGCTTTCTTT
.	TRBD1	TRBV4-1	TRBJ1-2	CASSLDDRDYGYTF	TGCGCCAGCAGCCTAGACGACAGGGACTATGGCTACACCTTC
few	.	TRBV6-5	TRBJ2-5	CASKTAQETQYF	TGTGCCAGTAAGACGGCACAAGAGACCCAGTACTTC